Sequencing of this T cell receptor (beta chain) was carried out in a study of relationships among human T cell subsets. Study results and caveats: Bead-based sorting did not rule out CD4+CD8+ double-positive cells. Many CDR3s were shared across Th1, Th2 and regulatory subsets.

As concerns this clonotype: Its specificity is not known.

TCR alpha and beta CDR3s were amplified from mRNA by semiquantitative ARM-PCR. In ARM-PCR, communal superprimers followed tagged nested gene-specific primers for exponential amplification. Before the second round, exonuclease removed the nested primers. TCRdb re-analysed the multiplex PCR reads in MiXCR, keeping a single row per CDR3 protein. The sample contains fewer than 3,500 distinct CDR3 sequences, roughly 79% of which appear only once. From germline, CDR1 is SGHVS and CDR2 FQNEAQ. The CDR3 contains 16 residues. Germline trimming cut 5 bases from V and 8 bases from J; bases unmatched to any gene: 12.

V usage is TRBV7-8 and J usage is TRBJ2-1; 10 bases are a match to TRBD2. What was sequenced was total T cells sorted from blood. The clonotype originates from a man aged 40-55 years in good health. The CDR3: CASSPRASGGAYEQFF. CDR3 DNA sequence: TGTGCCAGCAGCCCGCGGGCCAGCGGGGGGGCCTATGAGCAGTTCTTC.